The 6 T cell receptor beta chains in this list originate from one sample, sequenced in a study of OX40 agonist ivuxolimab in advanced cancers. Libraries were prepared by immunoSEQ multiplex PCR; TCRdb keeps only in-frame clonotypes and omits some of them. The table includes about 94,000 clones, around 87% detected once. This specimen was CD4+ or CD8+ T cells sorted from blood, taken in a trial of the OX40 agonist ivuxolimab. Receptors were obtained from an adult with an advanced solid tumor such as melanoma, head and neck, liver or kidney cancer.

This clone has only a few counts. CDR3 sequence (DNA): TGTGCCAGCTCACCCCTACTCGGGACATCTGAAGCTTTCTTT. Its translation is CASSPLLGTSEAFF. J is TRBJ1-1 and V is TRBV18, with D possibly matching TRBD1 (6 bases). Trimming took 3 bases from V and 6 from J, leaving 14 bases between them. CDR1 and CDR2 from the germline V gene are KGHSH and LQKENI. The CDR3 loop spans 14 amino acids.

The sample holds one count of this clone. This chain uses TRBV19 with TRBJ1-2, with D hard to call. Trimming removed 3 bases from V and 8 bases from J, with 13 bases in between. Germline V lookup: CDR1 LNHDA, CDR2 SQIVND (reference sequence). CDR3 length: 13 residues. The CDR3: CASSIRQDVGYTF. The CDR3 DNA sequence: TGTGCCAGTAGTATCCGCCAGGATGTCGGCTACACCTTC. The variable domain in full, completed from reference TRBV19 and TRBJ1-2, reads DGGITQSPKYLFRKEGQNVTLSCEQNLNHDAMYWYRQDPGQGLRLIYYSQIVNDFQKGDIAEGYSVSREKKESFPLTVTSAQKNPTAFYLCASSIRQDVGYTFGSGTRLTVV.

The chain recombines TRBV7-6 with TRBJ2-5; D unclear. CDR1 and CDR2 from the germline V gene are SGHVS and FNYEAQ. V dropped 8 bases and J dropped 5 bases, with 21 bases sitting between them. The CDR3 length is 15 residues. CDR3 in DNA: TGTGCCAGCGCACGAGTTTTTAAGGGTTGGGAGACCCAGTACTTC. Translated, it gives CASARVFKGWETQYF.

The J gene is TRBJ1-5, the V gene TRBV5-5; 7 nucleotides align to TRBD1. The CDR3 covers 15 residues. Trimming cost V 2 bases and J 4 bases; bases outside gene matches: 6. Germline-derived CDR1 and CDR2 are SGHKS and YYEKEE (reference sequence). CDR3 nucleotides: TGTGCCAGCAGCTTCAGGGCAGGGGGGAATCAGCCCCAGCATTTT. It encodes CASSFRAGGNQPQHF.

The gene calls are TRBV11-3 and TRBJ2-2, with a weak D call TRBD2 (5 bases). Germline V gene data show CDR1 as SGHNT and CDR2 as YENEEA. V was trimmed by 0 bases and J by 3 bases, leaving 11 bases between them. This CDR3 contains 16 residues. This chain's CDR3 is CASSLDLTTDTGELFF. CDR3 DNA: TGTGCCAGCAGCTTAGATCTGACTACAGACACCGGGGAGCTGTTTTTT. The full variable domain, its missing parts supplied by reference TRBV11-3 and TRBJ2-2, is EAGVVQSPRYKIIEKKQPVAFWCNPISGHNTLYWYLQNLGQGPELLIRYENEEAVDDSQLPKDRFSAERLKGVDSTLKIQPAELGDSAVYLCASSLDLTTDTGELFFGEGSRLTVL.

The V and J genes are TRBV19 and TRBJ1-6; D ambiguous. CDR1 LNHDA and CDR2 SQIVND come from the germline V gene (reference sequence). This CDR3 comprises 13 residues. V was trimmed by 2 bases and J by 6 bases, leaving 5 bases between them. CDR3 sequence: CASSIQVNSPLHF. CDR3 nucleotides: TGTGCCAGTAGTATACAGGTTAATTCACCCCTCCACTTT.